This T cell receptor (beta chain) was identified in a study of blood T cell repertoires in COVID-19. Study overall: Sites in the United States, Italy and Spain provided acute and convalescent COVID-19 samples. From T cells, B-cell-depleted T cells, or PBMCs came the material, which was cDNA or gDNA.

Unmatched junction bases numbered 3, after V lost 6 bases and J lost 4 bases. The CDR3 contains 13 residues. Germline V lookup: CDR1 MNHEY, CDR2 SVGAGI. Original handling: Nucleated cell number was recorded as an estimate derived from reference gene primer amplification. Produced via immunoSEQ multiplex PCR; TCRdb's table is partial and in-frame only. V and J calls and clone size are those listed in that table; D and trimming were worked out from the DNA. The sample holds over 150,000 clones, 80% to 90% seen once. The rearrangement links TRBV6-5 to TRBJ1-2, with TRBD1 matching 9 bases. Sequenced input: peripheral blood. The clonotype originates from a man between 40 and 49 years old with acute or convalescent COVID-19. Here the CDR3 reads CASRGTGTYGYTF. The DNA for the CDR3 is TGTGCCAGCAGAGGGACAGGGACCTATGGCTACACCTTC.